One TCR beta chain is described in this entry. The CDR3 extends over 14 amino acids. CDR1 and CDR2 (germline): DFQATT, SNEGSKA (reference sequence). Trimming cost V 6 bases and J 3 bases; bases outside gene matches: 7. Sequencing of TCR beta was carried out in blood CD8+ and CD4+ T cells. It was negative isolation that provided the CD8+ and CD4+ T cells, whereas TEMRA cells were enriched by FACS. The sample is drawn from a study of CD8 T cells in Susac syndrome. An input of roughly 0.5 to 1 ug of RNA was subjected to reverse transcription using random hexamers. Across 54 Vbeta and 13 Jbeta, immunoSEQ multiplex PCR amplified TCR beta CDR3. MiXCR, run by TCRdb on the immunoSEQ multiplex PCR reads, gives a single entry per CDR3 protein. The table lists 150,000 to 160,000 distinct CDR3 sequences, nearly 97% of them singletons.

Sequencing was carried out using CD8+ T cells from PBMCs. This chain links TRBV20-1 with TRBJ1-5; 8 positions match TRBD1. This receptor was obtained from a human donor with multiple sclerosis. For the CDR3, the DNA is TGCAGTGCCATGTACAGGGGGGTCAATCAGCCCCAGCATTTT. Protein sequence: CSAMYRGVNQPQHF.